The TCR beta chain described here comes from a study of naive and memory T cell subsets. Study-wide points: The RNA method is potentially sensitive to activation and differentiation changes.

The CDR3 extends over 16 amino acids. Germline CDR1 and CDR2: LNHDA and SQIVND (reference sequence). The V end was cut by 5 bases, the J end by 6 bases, with 22 bases between. This clonotype was seen a few times. Its specificity is not known. Four PCR rounds used nested alpha and beta constant region primers plus the SP2 primer. Alpha and beta constant region primers primed reverse transcription for blood and skin samples. TCRdb reanalysed the 5' RACE reads using MiXCR and keeps one entry per CDR3 protein. The table shows roughly 60,000 distinct CDR3 sequences, with 7% to 8.5% occurring only once. A UMI-containing oligonucleotide was joined by 3' ligation to the TCR cDNA template. Input was roughly 1 to 1000 ng of DNase-treated total RNA without cell sorting.

The receptor was isolated from a male donor in good health. The chain has TRBV19 and TRBJ1-2; D is unresolved. The CDR3 sequence: CASSFNRLNPVDGYTF. The CDR3 nucleotides are TGTGCCAGTAGTTTCAACCGACTAAACCCGGTGGATGGCTACACCTTC. Based on the CDR3 plus reference TRBV19 and TRBJ1-2, the full variable domain is DGGITQSPKYLFRKEGQNVTLSCEQNLNHDAMYWYRQDPGQGLRLIYYSQIVNDFQKGDIAEGYSVSREKKESFPLTVTSAQKNPTAFYLCASSFNRLNPVDGYTFGSGTRLTVV.